Listed here are 19 T cell receptor beta chains from one sample, sequenced in a study of blood T cells in healthy people across ages. The use of a sample-barcoded 5' primer and a J-beta primer mix characterized a second PCR of roughly 6 to 11 cycles. Each CDR3 protein is one row after TCRdb ran MiXCR on the 5' RACE reads. The sample has 540,000 or so distinct CDR3 sequences; around 50% are singletons. Material for sequencing was blood. The source of these receptors is a man older than 75 in good health.

This clonotype was observed a handful of times. The chain recombines TRBV7-2 with TRBJ2-7; D gene unclear. Trimming shortened V by 3 bases and J by 2 bases, and 11 bases separated the two germline ends. Germline-derived CDR1 and CDR2 are SGHTA and FQGNSA. The CDR3 consists of 14 residues. The CDR3 region has the DNA TGTGCCAGCAGCTTGGTGACGGAGACCTACGAGCAGTACTTC. This translates into CASSLVTETYEQYF.

J is TRBJ2-3 and V is TRBV5-8; no firm D call. Germline CDR1 reads SGHTS; CDR2 reads YDEGEE. The V and J ends lost 0 bases and 0 bases respectively, with 20 bases between them. The CDR3 consists of 19 residues. CDR3 in amino acids: CASSLALAPARQSTDTQYF. The DNA of the CDR3 is TGTGCCAGCAGCTTGGCTCTCGCCCCGGCACGGCAGAGCACAGATACGCAGTATTTT.

The V call is TRBV12-3 or TRBV12-4, the J call TRBJ1-5, with a possible D match to TRBD1 (6 bases). V was cut by 6 bases and J by 4 bases, with 16 bases left in between. CDR3 length: 15 residues. This chain's CDR3 is CASSFSGARNQPQHF. The CDR3 coding sequence is TGTGCCAGCAGCTTCTCGGGGGCGCGAAATCAGCCCCAGCATTTT.

This rearrangement joins TRBV6-5 to TRBJ2-6, with D hard to call. V dropped 5 bases and J dropped 0 bases, with 14 bases sitting between them. CDR1 is MNHEY and CDR2 is SVGAGI in the germline V gene. The CDR3 runs to 17 residues. The CDR3 region has the DNA TGTGCCAGCAGTCACACGGGCAGTAGCTCTGGGGCCAACGTCCTGACTTTC. Its protein is CASSHTGSSSGANVLTF.

The chain couples TRBV20-1 to TRBJ1-2, with D maybe TRBD1 (5 bases). This CDR3 is built from 12 residues. V was shortened by 6 bases and J by 6 bases, with 14 bases between the two germline ends. Germline values: CDR1 DFQATT, CDR2 SNEGSKA (reference sequence). Written as DNA, the CDR3 is TGCAGTGCCCTCCGGGACGGACATGGCTACACCTTC. Translating gives CSALRDGHGYTF.

This clonotype came up a few times. The rearrangement joins TRBV14 to TRBJ2-7, with D unclear. The CDR3 is made up of 15 amino acids. The V end was cut by 1 base, the J end by 1 base, with 11 bases between. Germline V gene lookup returns CDR1 SGHDN and CDR2 FVKESK. CDR3 sequence reads: CASSQGLSTSYEQYF. Written as DNA, the CDR3 is TGTGCCAGCAGCCAAGGGTTATCTACTTCCTACGAGCAGTACTTC. The full variable domain, with the rest looked up from reference TRBV14 and TRBJ2-7, is EAGVTQFPSHSVIEKGQTVTLRCDPISGHDNLYWYRRVMGKEIKFLLHFVKESKQDESGMPNNRFLAERTGGTYSTLKVQPAELEDSGVYFCASSQGLSTSYEQYFGPGTRLTVT.

Note on this clonotype: The junction departs from the called germline gene at one end, perhaps through a read error. This sequence joins TRBV18 and TRBJ2-1; 13 nucleotides match TRBD2. Germline CDR1 KGHSH, CDR2 LQKENI. The CDR3 spans 18 residues. CDR3 sequence reads: CASSPLAGGGPAYNEQFF. CDR3 coding DNA: TGTGCCAGCTCCCCACTAGCGGGGGGGGGACCGGCTTACAATGAGCAGTTCTTC.

This clonotype was recorded a few times. The J gene is TRBJ2-2, the V gene TRBV10-3, with 8 positions matching TRBD1. After removal of 4 bases from V and 5 bases from J, the junction contained 3 bases not matched to a gene. The germline V gene encodes CDR1 ENHRY and CDR2 SYGVKD. The CDR3 extends over 14 amino acids. CDR3 protein: CAISGTGSTGELFF. CDR3 nucleotides: TGTGCCATCAGTGGGACAGGGAGTACCGGGGAGCTGTTTTTT.

This clonotype has a handful of counts. CDR3 DNA: TGTGCCAGCAGTAACTACAATGAGCAGTACTTC. Amino acids: CASSNYNEQYF. The gene calls are TRBV6-2 or TRBV6-3 and TRBJ2-1; the D is unclear. The J call is doubtful: the DNA matches TRBJ2-7 better. The germline CDR1 and CDR2 sequences are MNHEY and SVGEGT. The CDR3 length is 11 residues.

The rearrangement links TRBV6-2 or TRBV6-3 to TRBJ2-7; possibly TRBD1 or TRBD2 for D (5 bases each). Looked up from germline, CDR1 is MNHEY and CDR2 is SVGEGT. There are 16 residues in the CDR3. Trimming took off 0 bases at V and 0 bases at J, with 12 bases between the two ends. The CDR3 loop is CASSYSPRAGSYEQYF. CDR3 DNA: TGTGCCAGCAGTTACTCACCCAGGGCGGGCTCCTACGAGCAGTACTTC.

The V gene is TRBV20-1, the J gene TRBJ1-5, with 8 bases that match TRBD1. This CDR3 spans 17 amino acids. The V gene end was trimmed by 0 bases and the J gene end by 1 base; junction bases not matched to a gene: 8. The germline V gene encodes CDR1 DFQATT and CDR2 SNEGSKA (reference sequence). CDR3 residues: CSARDSQGAGSNQPQHF. The CDR3 DNA reads TGCAGTGCTAGAGATAGTCAGGGGGCCGGGAGCAATCAGCCCCAGCATTTT.

The genes are TRBV10-3 and TRBJ2-1; D gene unclear. The CDR3 contains 12 residues. CDR1 is ENHRY, CDR2 SYGVKD, per germline. V dropped 0 bases and J dropped 7 bases, with 4 bases sitting between them. The CDR3 is CAISESTNEQFF. CDR3 nucleotide sequence: TGTGCCATCAGTGAGTCAACAAATGAGCAGTTCTTC.

A few counts support this clonotype. The rearrangement links TRBV20-1 to TRBJ1-2, with D tentatively TRBD1 (5 bases). The germline CDR1 and CDR2 sequences are DFQATT and SNEGSKA (reference sequence). CDR3 length: 12 amino acids. V was shortened by 3 bases and J by 2 bases, with 7 bases between the two germline ends. The CDR3 loop reads CSASRQNYGYTF. In nucleotides, the CDR3 is TGCAGTGCTAGCCGACAGAACTATGGCTACACCTTC.

This clonotype came up many times. The chain is built from TRBV6-1 and TRBJ1-5; 12 bases line up with TRBD1. This CDR3 contains 18 residues. Germline values: CDR1 MNHNS, CDR2 SASEGT. Germline trimming cut 6 bases from V and 0 bases from J; bases unmatched to any gene: 9. The CDR3 coding sequence is TGTGCCAGCAGGGAAACCGGGACAGGGGGCGATAGCAATCAGCCCCAGCATTTT. Its translation: CASRETGTGGDSNQPQHF.

This clonotype has a handful of counts. The chain couples TRBV20-1 to TRBJ2-3, with D possibly TRBD2 on 6 matching bases. V lost 6 bases to trimming and J lost 2 bases, with 18 bases between them. Germline lookup yields CDR1 DFQATT and CDR2 SNEGSKA (reference sequence). The CDR3 length is 15 residues. In DNA form, the CDR3 reads TGCAGTGCCCCCAAACCGCGGGGTCACACAGATACGCAGTATTTT. It is translated as CSAPKPRGHTDTQYF.

V usage is TRBV12-3 or TRBV12-4 and J usage is TRBJ1-2, with D unresolved. With 3 bases removed from V and 4 bases from J, the gap between germline ends came to 9 bases. The CDR3 extends over 13 amino acids. The CDR3, as DNA: TGTGCCAGCAGTTTGCAGGCGCTCTATGGCTACACCTTC. Translation gives CASSLQALYGYTF.

The chain has TRBV6-2 or TRBV6-3 and TRBJ2-6; D may be TRBD1 (6 bases). The CDR3 runs 17 residues. Germline V gene sequence: CDR1 MNHEY, CDR2 SVGEGT. V shed 5 bases and J shed 2 bases, with 16 bases lying between them. The CDR3 nucleotides are TGTGCCAGCAGTGGGATCCCACAGGGCACTGGGGCCAACGTCCTGACTTTC. As protein: CASSGIPQGTGANVLTF.

This chain uses TRBV10-3 with TRBJ2-7, with 9 bases identical to TRBD1. CDR3 length: 14 residues. With V trimmed by 6 bases and J by 4 bases, 7 bases remained unmatched. The germline V gene has CDR1 ENHRY and CDR2 SYGVKD. CDR3 region: CAIRDAGTGYEQYF. The CDR3 coding sequence is TGTGCCATCAGGGACGCCGGGACAGGGTACGAGCAGTACTTC.

The chain uses TRBV20-1 and TRBJ2-1, with D maybe TRBD1 (6 bases). The V end lost 6 bases, the J end lost 7 bases, and 25 bases lay between the germline ends. This CDR3 comprises 16 residues. Germline V lookup: CDR1 DFQATT, CDR2 SNEGSKA (reference sequence). The CDR3 region is CSATRGIRLVGNEQFF. Here the CDR3 DNA reads TGCAGTGCCACGAGGGGGATTAGACTTGTTGGGAATGAGCAGTTCTTC.